Presented here are 22 T cell receptor beta chains from one specimen sequenced in a study of neurological immune-mediated disorders. TCRdb reanalysed the 5' RACE reads using MiXCR and keeps one entry per CDR3 protein. The sample yields under 40,000 distinct CDR3 sequences, less than 15% seen once. The sequenced sample consisted of PBMCs. The receptors derive from a woman aged 50 to 60 with HTLV-1-associated myelopathy (HAM/TSP).

This clonotype was seen ten or more times. This rearrangement joins TRBV12-3 or TRBV12-4 to TRBJ2-2, with unresolved D. The CDR3 is 13 amino acids. Between the trimmed V and J ends, which lost 5 bases and 9 bases, there was a span of 13 bases. CDR3 in DNA: TGTGCCAGCAGTCAAATGGCTACCCGGGAGCTGTTTTTT. Translated: CASSQMATRELFF.

The chain couples TRBV12-3 or TRBV12-4 to TRBJ1-4; D is unresolved. V lost 3 bases and J lost 14, with 10 bases in between. The CDR3 runs to 11 residues. CDR3 DNA sequence: TGTGCCAGCAGTTTGGGGTACGGGCTGTTTTTT. As protein: CASSLGYGLFF.

In its sample, this clonotype was seen many times. The rearrangement links TRBV7-8 to TRBJ2-5; D possibly corresponds to TRBD2 (7 bases). This CDR3 spans 15 amino acids. The germline gives CDR1 SGHVS, CDR2 FQNEAQ. V was cut by 4 bases and J by 2 bases, with 14 bases left in between. The DNA for the CDR3 is TGTGCCAGCAGCTGGGGGGGGGGGCGACAAGAGACCCAGTACTTC. This gives the protein CASSWGGGRQETQYF.

This clonotype has at least ten counts. J is TRBJ2-2 and V is TRBV18, with D unresolved. The CDR3 loop spans 15 amino acids. The germline V gene encodes CDR1 KGHSH and CDR2 LQKENI. Trimming removed 3 bases from V and 1 base from J, with 9 bases in between. CDR3: CASSPRSGNTGELFF. The CDR3 DNA is TGTGCCAGCTCACCCAGGAGTGGGAACACCGGGGAGCTGTTTTTT.

Many counts were recorded for this clonotype. The CDR3 region has the DNA TGCGCCAGCAGCCCGCCCCTTTCCACTGGGGCCAACGTCCTGACTTTC. This translates into CASSPPLSTGANVLTF. The chain couples TRBV5-1 to TRBJ2-6; no firm D call. Germline lookup yields CDR1 SGHRS and CDR2 YFSETQ. The CDR3 totals 16 residues. With 4 bases removed from V and 2 bases from J, the gap between germline ends came to 13 bases.

At least ten counts were recorded for this clonotype. This rearrangement joins TRBV9 to TRBJ1-1; 9 nucleotides match TRBD1. CDR1 and CDR2 (germline): SGDLS, YYNGEE. The CDR3 has 16 amino acids. Trimming cost V 0 bases and J 5 bases; bases outside gene matches: 8. The CDR3 coding sequence is TGTGCCAGCAGCGTAGGGCGGGACAGGGAAGGAACTGAAGCTTTCTTT. Its protein is CASSVGRDREGTEAFF.

This clonotype was detected ten times or more. V usage is TRBV7-6 and J usage is TRBJ2-1; D is possibly TRBD2 (5 bases). Germline V gene sequence: CDR1 SGHVS, CDR2 FNYEAQ. The CDR3 length is 16 residues. The V end lost 5 bases, the J end lost 3 bases, and 17 bases lay between the germline ends. The CDR3 region has the DNA TGTGCCAGCAGCCCTTCGTCGGGAACATTCTACAATGAGCAGTTCTTC. It translates to CASSPSSGTFYNEQFF.

This clonotype appeared many times. This chain uses TRBV6-5 with TRBJ2-7; 8 nucleotides match TRBD2. The germline V gene encodes CDR1 MNHEY and CDR2 SVGAGI. This CDR3 has 14 residues. With V trimmed by 6 bases and J by 0 bases, 4 bases remained unmatched. The CDR3 DNA is TGTGCCAGCAGCCAGCGGGGGAGCTCCTACGAGCAGTACTTC. Its translation: CASSQRGSSYEQYF.

In this sample, this clonotype turned up many times. The chain combines TRBV5-1 with TRBJ2-1; possibly TRBD2 for D (6 bases). V lost 2 bases and J lost 4, with 10 bases in between. The CDR3 sequence is 14 residues long. Germline lookup yields CDR1 SGHRS and CDR2 YFSETQ. The CDR3 is CASSLPGDYNEQFF. The DNA of the CDR3 is TGCGCCAGCAGCTTACCGGGGGATTACAATGAGCAGTTCTTC.

This clonotype was counted at least ten times. The CDR3 is CASSLLPEGYNEQFF. The CDR3 DNA sequence: TGCGCCAGCAGCTTACTCCCCGAGGGGTACAATGAGCAGTTCTTC. V is TRBV5-1 and J is TRBJ2-1; D might be TRBD1 or TRBD2, each matching 5 bases. The germline V gene has CDR1 SGHRS and CDR2 YFSETQ. Trimming removed 2 bases from V and 4 bases from J, with 13 bases in between. This CDR3 has 15 residues.

This rearrangement joins TRBV12-3 or TRBV12-4 to TRBJ1-2; no clear D. The CDR3 is 11 residues long. With 5 bases removed from V and 2 bases from J, the gap between germline ends came to 3 bases. The CDR3 DNA sequence: TGTGCCAGCAGTAAGAACTATGGCTACACCTTC. It translates to CASSKNYGYTF.

In this sample, this clonotype turned up many times. The chain recombines TRBV4-2 with TRBJ1-4; 7 positions agree with TRBD1. This CDR3 contains 15 residues. Looked up from germline, CDR1 is LGHNA and CDR2 is YNFKEQ. The V and J ends lost 3 bases and 3 bases, in that order; junction bases with no gene match: 4. Here the CDR3 DNA reads TGTGCCAGCAGCCACGGACAGGACTCTAATGAAAAACTGTTTTTT. Translating it yields CASSHGQDSNEKLFF.

This clonotype was counted ten times or more. The chain recombines TRBV4-3 with TRBJ2-1, with 10 bases identical to TRBD2. Germline V CDR1 and CDR2: LGHNA, YSLEER. This CDR3 region has 17 residues. V lost 1 base to trimming and J lost 8 bases; unmatched junction nucleotides: 11. The DNA of the CDR3 is TGCGCCAGCAGCCAAGTCATCCCTAGCGGGAGTAATGATGAGCAGTTCTTC. Amino acid sequence: CASSQVIPSGSNDEQFF.

This clonotype was counted ten times or more. The J gene is TRBJ2-2, the V gene TRBV15, with D perhaps TRBD2 (6 bases). CDR1 is LNHNV and CDR2 is YYDKDF in the germline V gene (reference sequence). The CDR3 is 17 residues long. V dropped 1 base and J dropped 5 bases, with 17 bases sitting between them. CDR3 residues: CATSRGRLASGTGELFF. The CDR3 coding sequence is TGTGCCACCAGCAGAGGACGATTAGCCAGCGGGACCGGGGAGCTGTTTTTT.

This clonotype was detected many times. The chain joins TRBV7-2 to TRBJ2-3; perhaps TRBD1 as D (6 bases). The CDR3 spans 13 residues. Germline lookup yields CDR1 SGHTA and CDR2 FQGNSA. V dropped 3 bases and J dropped 6 bases, with 10 bases sitting between them. The CDR3 nucleotides are TGTGCCAGCAGCTTGGGGGCCCTGGATACGCAGTATTTT. Translated, it gives CASSLGALDTQYF.

This clonotype has ten or more counts. The chain carries TRBV9 and TRBJ2-3; D call uncertain. CDR1 and CDR2 (germline): SGDLS, YYNGEE. Trimming stripped 0 bases from V and 2 bases from J, with 10 bases between. The CDR3 runs 15 residues. The CDR3 DNA follows: TGTGCCAGCAGCGTAGCCGGTCCGGACACAGATACGCAGTATTTT. Protein product: CASSVAGPDTDTQYF.

This clonotype occurred many times. DNA for the CDR3: TGTGCCAGCAGTTCCGTCCTCCGACAGAAAGCTGAGCAGTTCTTC. This sequence encodes CASSSVLRQKAEQFF. The chain joins TRBV6-2 or TRBV6-3 to TRBJ2-1; TRBD1 might be the D (5 bases). The V gene's germline CDR1 is MNHEY and CDR2 SVGEGT. The CDR3 length is 15 residues. V was clipped by 4 bases and J by 9 bases, with 19 bases between them.

This clonotype has at least ten counts. The chain couples TRBV4-2 to TRBJ2-5; D could derive from TRBD1 or TRBD2 (5 bases each). The CDR3 spans 14 residues. Trimming cost V 0 bases and J 4 bases, with 9 bases left between them. Germline assignment: CDR1 LGHNA and CDR2 YNFKEQ. This CDR3 is CASSQDWDGETQYF. As DNA, the CDR3 is TGTGCCAGCAGCCAAGATTGGGACGGAGAGACCCAGTACTTC.

The chain has TRBV10-3 and TRBJ2-1, with D uncertain. Germline V lookup: CDR1 ENHRY, CDR2 SYGVKD. Trimming pared 6 bases from V and 1 base from J, leaving 4 bases between. This CDR3 comprises 12 residues. The chain's CDR3 is CAISQSYNEQFF. The CDR3 DNA reads as TGTGCCATCAGCCAATCCTACAATGAGCAGTTCTTC.

This clonotype was seen many times. The J gene is TRBJ2-3, the V gene TRBV20-1; D may be TRBD1 or TRBD2 (5 bases each). V gave up 1 base and J gave up 1 base, with 9 bases separating them. The CDR3 has 14 residues. Germline assignment: CDR1 DFQATT and CDR2 SNEGSKA (reference sequence). CDR3 in amino acids: CSARAQGGTDTQYF. The CDR3 bases are TGCAGTGCTAGAGCTCAGGGAGGCACAGATACGCAGTATTTT.

V usage is TRBV19 and J usage is TRBJ2-7; 10 positions match TRBD1. Germline V gives CDR1 LNHDA, CDR2 SQIVND (reference sequence). J was trimmed by 2 bases and V by 5 bases; bases with no gene match: 3. CDR3 length: 14 amino acids. In DNA, the CDR3 is TGTGCCAGTAGTCGGACAGGGGGGACCTACGAGCAGTACTTC. Protein sequence: CASSRTGGTYEQYF.

The sample holds a few counts of this clonotype. The chain has TRBV18 and TRBJ1-1; 12 nucleotides align to TRBD1. CDR3 length equals 16 residues. Trimming removed 3 bases from V and 5 bases from J; junction bases left unmatched: 7. Germline CDR1 and CDR2: KGHSH and LQKENI. The CDR3 loop reads CASSPPGQGAATEAFF. The CDR3, as DNA: TGTGCCAGCTCACCGCCGGGACAGGGGGCAGCGACTGAAGCTTTCTTT.